This note documents a single T cell receptor beta chain sequence. Its antigen is not identified. The record originates from a study of CD8+CD57+ T cells in acquired aplastic anemia. In the study overall: Quantities of DNA derived from sorted CD4+ and CD8+ cells averaged 3.2 ug. Average CD4+ read depth in healthy donors was about 10.8 million reads. Findings and caveats of the study: Comparison of patients with controls identified around 31 shared CD8+ CDR3 sequences. Patients showed no significant difference from controls in CD8+ Simpson's diversity.

The length of the CDR3 is 15 residues. The germline V and J ends were trimmed by 3 bases and 2 bases, with 13 bases remaining between them. In germline, CDR1 is SGHRS, CDR2 YFSETQ. TCR beta VDJ combinations and CDR3 sequences were profiled from genomic DNA. Each CDR3 protein is one row after TCRdb ran MiXCR on the reads. Here the sample spans about 160,000 distinct CDR3 sequences, around 40% being singletons. This chain connects TRBV5-1 to TRBJ2-3, with D perhaps matching TRBD1 (6 bases). The receptor comes from a human donor in good health. The sequenced sample was sorted CD4+, CD8+, or CD8+CD57+ T cells (not recorded which) from PBMCs. The CDR3 bases are TGCGCCAGCAGCTCCCGGGACAAACACACAGATACGCAGTATTTT. Its translation is CASSSRDKHTDTQYF.